The T cell receptor (beta chain) under discussion was sequenced for a study of identical twins. Study results and limitations: Beta out-of-frame twin sharing showed a weaker excess.

With regard to this clonotype: Its specificity is not known.

Germline V gives CDR1 MGHRA, CDR2 YSYEKL. Trimming took off 1 base at V and 8 bases at J, with 11 bases between the two ends. The CDR3 is made up of 13 amino acids. TCRdb ran MiXCR on the 5' RACE reads and lists one entry per CDR3 protein. The sample has 350,000 to 600,000 distinct CDR3 sequences; 12% to 15% are singletons. This same sample was also taken into another study, of yellow fever vaccine responses in identical twins. This second study says: Twins reportedly had a vaccine T cell response that seemed partly convergent, partly personalized.

This clonotype originated in a woman aged 18-29 years in good health. This chain joins TRBV4-1 and TRBJ1-2; unclear D gene. The specimen sequenced was CD4+ T cells sorted from blood. The CDR3 DNA reads as TGCGCCAGCAGCCAAGGCCCCAGTCGGGGCTACACCTTC. It is translated as CASSQGPSRGYTF.